This T cell receptor (beta chain) was sequenced in a study of response to subunit inactivated influenza vaccine (dated by TCRdb to the late 2010s). With respect to the entire study: To follow how T cells responded to a trivalent subunit inactivated influenza vaccine, the researchers relied on deep quantitative profiling of the T cell receptor repertoire.

The CDR3 contains 11 residues, cysteine and phenylalanine counted. CDR3 DNA is the only sequence kept; it has 33 bases, read in frame from the first base. CDR1 and CDR2 are read off the germline V gene (reference sequence) as GTSNPN and SVGIG. Trimming removed 5 bases from V and 11 bases from J, leaving 14 bases between the germline ends. Libraries were constructed by RT-PCR. The sequencer was an Illumina HiSeq 2500. In TCRdb, the public reads were trimmed at Q25 with fastp and aligned with MiXCR, with productive beta chains retained. Each CDR3 protein gets just one entry, which takes the most common genes and DNA from the rows behind it. The sample includes roughly 500,000 distinct CDR3 sequences, with roughly 25% observed a single time. 2.5% to 3.5% of the sample goes to the ten largest clones. Here is what the overall study found, with its caveats: The authors proposed that each seasonal influenza vaccination may bring in only a limited number of new T cells.

Details on this clonotype: It lacks a known antigen. Base quality data are lacking; no much larger clone is found one base away.

These records were also assigned to another study, of T cells expressing NK-cell markers. Taken from the second paper: The TCR beta cDNA libraries were made using 5'RACE template switching, a step that added both a universal primer site and unique molecular identifiers. In sorted CD3+CD56+NKG2C+, CD3+CD56+NKG2C- and CD3+CD56-NKG2C+ T-cell subsets from several donors, TCR beta-chain repertoires were profiled. Among the eight sequenced donors, seven were HCMV-seropositive and one was HCMV-seronegative. To restrict sorting to alphabetaTCR-expressing T cells, an anti-gammadeltaTCR antibody was added in several experiments. In more than 5 donors, the dominant CD3+CD56+NKG2C+ clonotypes were found to rank among the top 10 CD8+ clonotypes and to make up about 1.0-7.5% of CD8+ T cells. Those dominant clonotypes were again the most abundant among CD3+CD56-NKG2C+ cells in four donors, at about 25-65%. Whether the expanded NKG2C-expressing T cell clones were specific for HCMV antigens was left unclear. Randomly selected healthy volunteers, three men and five women, were used as the eight sequenced donors. To determine HCMV serostatus, a commercial ELISA kit was used to detect HCMV-specific IgG in serum. Ficoll density gradient centrifugation was used to isolate peripheral blood mononuclear cells from blood. Magnetic immunoseparation with Miltenyi isolation kits was used to isolate CD4+ and CD8+ T cells from PBMC. Priming for cDNA synthesis came from the TCR beta constant segment, and two successive PCR amplification steps followed. Sequencing of the libraries produced 2 x 150 bp reads on Illumina HiSeq 2000/2500, MiSeq or NextSeq. MIGEC handled demultiplexing of the reads and grouping by UMI, while MiTCR was used to assemble and quantify clonotypes. To exclude erroneous sequences, any TCR cDNA sequence not supported by at least two reads was discarded. The tcR package was used for downstream repertoire analysis, with clonotypes matched between fractions based on CDR3 nucleotide sequence plus V segment. VDJmatch was used to annotate antigen specificity against VDJdb, with one amino acid substitution allowed in CDR3.

Rearrangement joined TRBV30 to TRBJ2-3; TRBD1 might be the D gene, on 5 matching bases. The clonotype was recovered from a man in his fifties who received an inactivated influenza vaccine. Donor details come from another sample of the same person, matched by shared clones. Sequenced material: CD4+ T cells sorted from PBMCs, taken 12 days after vaccination. The sequenced DNA is TGTGCCTGGGGACAAGCAGGAAAGCAGTATTTT. This codes for CAWGQAGKQYF.